This TCR beta chain was observed in a study of shared clonotypes between healthy human individuals. Whole-study findings and limits: The donor pool, a small one, limited the genetic and exposure-history diversity represented. Naive subsets typically showed greater estimated richness than memory subsets.

Sequenced by immunoSEQ multiplex PCR; TCRdb stores in-frame clones only, minus some. The sample includes just over 2,000,000 clones, 85% to 95% of them seen just once. The V end was cut by 0 bases, the J end by 5 bases, with 15 bases between. Germline V gene data show CDR1 as SGHRS and CDR2 as YFSETQ. The CDR3 covers 16 residues. Comment on this clone: Its antigen remains unidentified.

V usage is TRBV5-1 and J usage is TRBJ1-3; the D is unclear. This clonotype was obtained from a young man in good health. Sequenced sample: naive CD4+ T cells sorted from blood. Sample subset: CD45RA+ positively selected. The CDR3 DNA reads as TGCGCCAGCAGCTTGGGTGATATGGCGTCCCGAAACACCATATATTTT. Translated: CASSLGDMASRNTIYF.